This T cell receptor (beta chain) stems from a study of blood T cell repertoires in COVID-19. About the research overall: Collection of acute and convalescent COVID-19 samples took place in the United States, Italy and Spain.

CDR1 is MDHEN, CDR2 SYDVKM, per germline. Trimming cost V 3 bases and J 5 bases; bases outside gene matches: 9. The CDR3 extends over 15 amino acids. Participant reports of clinical history set cohort assignment. Two negative PCRs, clearance, or symptom resolution had been documented for recovered Cohort 3 donors. In the authors' methods: Counts of nucleated cells, estimated from reference gene primer amplification, were obtained. Method: immunoSEQ multiplex PCR; TCRdb's copy keeps in-frame clones and lacks some. The V and J calls and clone size come from that table; D and trimming were worked out from the DNA. The sample carries about 370,000 clones, just under 90% recorded once.

The chain employs TRBV28 and TRBJ2-5; 7 nucleotides agree with TRBD1. This TCR was recovered from a woman aged 30 to 39 who had recovered from COVID-19. The sequencing input was PBMCs or T cells enriched from blood (not recorded which). CDR3 sequence (DNA): TGTGCCAGCAGTTTTAAGGCAGGGGGTCGGGAGACCCAGTACTTC. This gives the protein CASSFKAGGRETQYF.